The TCR beta chain described here comes from a study of cytomegalovirus exposure and HLA in healthy donors. Whole-study results and caveats: A missense DCLRE1C variant was associated with V- and J-gene trimming of TCR beta chains in a later analysis, and an independent cohort replicated the association. Data from an earlier analysis indicated that most TCR beta V segments were productive either about 90% or about 30% of the time. The records held CMV serostatus as the only immune exposure information.

These donors, healthy bone marrow donors, were studied. PCR involved 60 Vbeta and 13 Jbeta primers. Measured with immunoSEQ multiplex PCR; TCRdb has only the in-frame clones, and not every one. Found here are approximately 140,000 clones, over 60% of them singletons; the top ten hold nearly 7%. The CDR3 consists of 13 residues. The V gene lost 5 bases and the J gene lost 4 bases, with 9 bases spanning the gap. Germline V gene sequence: CDR1 SGHTA, CDR2 FQGNSA. In the case of this clone: Its antigen remains unidentified.

The chain joins TRBV7-2 to TRBJ1-3, with D possibly matching TRBD1 (5 bases). The material sequenced was PBMCs. The clonotype originates from a man in his forties or fifties in good health and CMV-seropositive. For the CDR3, the DNA is TGTGCCAGCAGCCCGAACAGGGGAAACACCATATATTTT. Translated: CASSPNRGNTIYF.